This entry concerns a single TCR beta chain. There are many counts of this clonotype. Its recognized antigen is unknown. No base quality values were provided; no much bigger clone lies one nucleotide off. TCR beta CDR3 regions were amplified from RNA transcripts. For the first round of RT-PCR on the TCR CDR3, the HTBI primer set was used together with the Qiagen OneStep RT-PCR kit. A second multiplex PCR round built the libraries, followed by size selection and purification. Sequencing of the libraries was done on an Illumina HiSeq2000 using paired-end 100 bp reads. The source study handled its data this way. Raw data were processed with SOAPnuke, discarding reads with adapters, uncalled bases, mean Phred below 15, or no exact constant-primer or identifier match. COPE v1.2.5 was used to merge the high-quality paired reads, and each unique nucleotide sequence was defined as a clonotype. Clonotypes were aligned to IMGT TRBV, TRBD and TRBJ reference segments using MiTCR v1.1. Only V-J combinations with frequency above 0.0001, covering 99.2% of repertoires, were analysed. The TCS score was defined as the ratio of F50 (clonal expansion) to E x V (chaos), calculated using BLOSUM62-based TCRdist between CDR3 peptides within each V-J. Welch's t-statistics and random forest reduced roughly 540 V-J features to 13, which were used in a naive Bayes classifier (R e1071). Using fastp at Q25 and MiXCR, TCRdb reprocessed the public reads and kept productive beta chains. Rows with one shared CDR3 protein collapse into an entry with the most common genes and DNA. Clone size and V and J calls follow TCRdb, not the original study. The sample data list hundreds of thousands of distinct CDR3 sequences, and about 17% of these were observed just once. Roughly a sixth of the sample is taken by the ten largest.

The germline V gene provides CDR1 SGHVS and CDR2 FQNEAQ. The CDR3 runs 14 residues from the cysteine to the phenylalanine. Kept here is only the CDR3 DNA, which spans 42 bases and is read in frame from base 1. The V and J ends are trimmed by 5 bases and 4 bases, leaving 14 bases between them. This record belongs to a study of T cells in Graves' hyperthyroidism and ophthalmopathy (dated by TCRdb to about 2019). General notes on the study: Peripheral blood samples were taken at initial diagnosis, before any treatment was given. The paper describes TCR Vbeta CDR3 sequencing of fewer than 150 peripheral blood samples, made up of around 41 ophthalmopathy patients, around 78 hyperthyroidism patients and 17 progressor patients. The study also compared thyroid tissue and blood T-cell repertoires from five or six Graves' hyperthyroidism patients. After blood sampling, hyperthyroidism patients were treated with methimazole at a starting dose of 30 mg daily, and ophthalmopathy patients were treated with high-dose intravenous methylprednisolone. Whether ophthalmopathy could be predicted prospectively was tested in an independent validation cohort made up of 18 to 20 hyperthyroidism patients plus 17 patients who later progressed to ophthalmopathy. For training and testing, the 80 to 100 patients in the discovery cohort were randomly divided in a 7:3 ratio. A discovery cohort of about a hundred patients, 43 with Graves' ophthalmopathy and 55 to 65 with stable Graves' hyperthyroidism, was used to find distinguishing TCR V-J signatures. Results the study describes overall, beyond this receptor: Most expanded thyroid clonotypes (frequency above 0.001) were also detected in blood, a finding suggesting that blood repertoires may reflect thyroid immune responses. No statistical method was used to set the sample size in advance, and investigators knew the group allocation. During validation, the model predicted progression to ophthalmopathy a median of around six months ahead of onset, with around 71% sensitivity and about 72% specificity. Ophthalmopathy was separated from stable hyperthyroidism by a 13 V-J signature model, with over 85% sensitivity and just over 81% specificity obtained in cross-validation and 80%/75% obtained in testing.

The hyperthyroidism patients were between 18 and 65 years old and newly diagnosed, with a disease duration of less than 2 months. Patients with uncontrolled infections, other autoimmune diseases, pregnancy or lactation were excluded. Diagnoses were established on the basis of clinical symptoms, serum thyroxine and TRAb, thyroid ultrasound, and orbital computed tomography. Blood from progressor patients was collected at the time of first diagnosis with hyperthyroidism, before any ophthalmopathy symptoms had appeared. PBMCs were separated from under 11 ml of fresh peripheral blood using Ficoll-Paque density gradient centrifugation. Progressor patients were defined as those initially diagnosed with Graves' hyperthyroidism in whom ophthalmopathy developed during follow-up. Total RNA was extracted using Trizol reagent, and RNA quality was assessed on an Agilent 2100 Bioanalyzer.

This clonotype was sampled from a woman in her fifties or sixties with Graves' hyperthyroidism that later progressed to Graves' ophthalmopathy. Sequencing was done on a sample of blood. The chain is encoded by TRBV7-8 joined to TRBJ1-2, and perhaps TRBD1 as D gene, on 5 matching bases. The DNA sequence reads TGTGCCAGCAGCGCGAGGACACTTACCTATGGCTACACCTTC. This is translated as CASSARTLTYGYTF.